The clone carrying this T cell receptor beta chain was observed a few times. Antigen: not known. This sample was taken from a study of T-cell memory formation after mild COVID-19. Study-level results: Contracting clones from day 15 to 85 showed balanced CD4/CD8; later expanders favored CD4+.

One entry per CDR3 protein, called by TCRdb with MiXCR from the 5' RACE reads. This sample yields 35,000 to 45,000 distinct CDR3 sequences, of which roughly 7.2% are seen a single time; approximately 1.5% belongs to the top ten. This CDR3 has 15 residues. J gave up 4 bases and V 3 bases, and 3 bases lay outside the gene matches. Germline loops: CDR1 SGHTA, CDR2 FQGNSA. The sequenced sample was PBMCs or a T cell subset sorted from them (not recorded which). This receptor was obtained from a man aged 18 to 29 who had mild COVID-19 (a few samples of this study predate the infection). Cell type and time point are not known. V gene TRBV7-2 combines with J gene TRBJ2-1, with 10 bases aligning to TRBD2. The CDR3 nucleotides are TGTGCCAGCAGCTTCCAGCGGGGGGGTTACAATGAGCAGTTCTTC. This gives the protein CASSFQRGGYNEQFF.